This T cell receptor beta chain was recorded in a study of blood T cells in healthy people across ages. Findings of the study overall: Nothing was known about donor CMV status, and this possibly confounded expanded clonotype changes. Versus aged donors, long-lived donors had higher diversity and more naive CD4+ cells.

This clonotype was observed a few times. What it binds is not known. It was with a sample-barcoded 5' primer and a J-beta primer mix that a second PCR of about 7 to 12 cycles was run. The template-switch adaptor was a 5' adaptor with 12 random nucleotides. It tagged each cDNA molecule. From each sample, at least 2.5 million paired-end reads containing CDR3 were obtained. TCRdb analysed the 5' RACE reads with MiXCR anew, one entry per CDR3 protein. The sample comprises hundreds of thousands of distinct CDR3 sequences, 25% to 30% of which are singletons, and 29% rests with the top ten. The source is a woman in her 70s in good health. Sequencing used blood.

The CDR3 region is CASIYGTSGYNEQFF. In nucleotides, the CDR3 is TGTGCCAGCATCTATGGTACTAGCGGTTACAATGAGCAGTTCTTC. V and J are TRBV6-2 or TRBV6-3 and TRBJ2-5; the match to TRBD2 covers 8 bases. Near its end, the DNA agrees better with TRBJ2-1, so the J call may be wrong. Germline values: CDR1 MNHEY, CDR2 SVGEGT. CDR3 length: 15 residues.